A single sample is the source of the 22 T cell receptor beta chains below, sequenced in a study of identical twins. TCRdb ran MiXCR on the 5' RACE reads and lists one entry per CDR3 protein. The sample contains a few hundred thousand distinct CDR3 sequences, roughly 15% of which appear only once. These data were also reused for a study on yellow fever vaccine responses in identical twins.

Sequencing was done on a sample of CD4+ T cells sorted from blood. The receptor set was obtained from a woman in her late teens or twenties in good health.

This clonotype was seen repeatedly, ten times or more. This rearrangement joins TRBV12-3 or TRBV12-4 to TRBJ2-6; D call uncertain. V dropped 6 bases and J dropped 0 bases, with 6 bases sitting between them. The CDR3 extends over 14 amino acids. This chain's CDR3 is CASRVNSGANVLTF. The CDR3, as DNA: TGTGCCAGCAGGGTCAACTCTGGGGCCAACGTCCTGACTTTC.

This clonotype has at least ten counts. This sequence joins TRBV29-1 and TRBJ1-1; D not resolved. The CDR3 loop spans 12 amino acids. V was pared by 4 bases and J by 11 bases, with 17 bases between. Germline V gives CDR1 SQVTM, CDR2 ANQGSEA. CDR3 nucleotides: TGCAGCGTTGGAGGTGGTGACTGGGATGCTTTCTTT. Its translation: CSVGGGDWDAFF.

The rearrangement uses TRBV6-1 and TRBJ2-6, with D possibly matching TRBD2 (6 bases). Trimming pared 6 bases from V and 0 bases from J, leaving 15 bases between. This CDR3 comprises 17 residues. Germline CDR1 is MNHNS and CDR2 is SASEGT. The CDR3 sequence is CASRPPGLSSGANVLTF. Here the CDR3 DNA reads TGTGCCAGCAGACCCCCGGGACTGTCCTCTGGGGCCAACGTCCTGACTTTC.

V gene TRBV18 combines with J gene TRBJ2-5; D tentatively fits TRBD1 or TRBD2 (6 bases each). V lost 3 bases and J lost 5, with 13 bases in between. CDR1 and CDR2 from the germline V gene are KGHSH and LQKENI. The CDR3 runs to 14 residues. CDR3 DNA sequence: TGTGCCAGCTCACCCTCGGGGGCTGAGGAGACCCAGTACTTC. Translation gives CASSPSGAEETQYF.

The CDR3 is CSASRQGREQYV. CDR3 DNA: TGCAGTGCTAGCCGACAGGGACGCGAGCAGTACGTC. The chain is built from TRBV20-1 and TRBJ2-7, with 7 bases fitting TRBD1. The CDR3 length is 12 residues. In germline, CDR1 is DFQATT, CDR2 SNEGSKA (reference sequence). The V and J ends lost 3 bases and 6 bases, in that order; junction bases with no gene match: 5.

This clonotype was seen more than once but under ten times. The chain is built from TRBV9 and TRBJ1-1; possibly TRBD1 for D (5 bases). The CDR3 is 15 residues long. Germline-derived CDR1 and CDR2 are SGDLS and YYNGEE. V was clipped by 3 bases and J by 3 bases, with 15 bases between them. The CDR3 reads CASSASNRSYTEAFF. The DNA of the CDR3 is TGTGCCAGCAGCGCCTCAAACAGGTCCTACACTGAAGCTTTCTTT.

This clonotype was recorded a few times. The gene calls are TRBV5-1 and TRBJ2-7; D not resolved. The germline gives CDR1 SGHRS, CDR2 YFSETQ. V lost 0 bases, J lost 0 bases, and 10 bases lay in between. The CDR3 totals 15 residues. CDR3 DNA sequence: TGCGCCAGCAGCTTGGTGCCGGGTGTCTCCTACGAGCAGTACTTC. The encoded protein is CASSLVPGVSYEQYF. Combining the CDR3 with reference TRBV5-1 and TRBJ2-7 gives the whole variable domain KAGVTQTPRYLIKTRGQQVTLSCSPISGHRSVSWYQQTPGQGLQFLFEYFSETQRNKGNFPGRFSGRQFSNSRSEMNVSTLELGDSALYLCASSLVPGVSYEQYFGPGTRLTVT.

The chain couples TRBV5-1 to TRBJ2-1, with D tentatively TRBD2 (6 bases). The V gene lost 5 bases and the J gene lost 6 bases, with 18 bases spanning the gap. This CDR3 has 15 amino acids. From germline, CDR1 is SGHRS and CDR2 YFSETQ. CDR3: CASRPPGLWGNEQFF. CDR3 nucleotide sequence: TGCGCCAGCAGACCACCGGGACTCTGGGGCAATGAGCAGTTCTTC.

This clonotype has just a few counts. CDR3 sequence: CATHPGDSYEQYF. DNA for the CDR3: TGTGCCACCCACCCCGGGGACTCCTACGAGCAGTACTTC. The chain is built from TRBV10-3 and TRBJ2-7; TRBD2 is a possible D gene (5 bases). This CDR3 spans 13 amino acids. V lost 10 bases to trimming and J lost 0 bases, with 13 bases between them. Germline values: CDR1 ENHRY, CDR2 SYGVKD.

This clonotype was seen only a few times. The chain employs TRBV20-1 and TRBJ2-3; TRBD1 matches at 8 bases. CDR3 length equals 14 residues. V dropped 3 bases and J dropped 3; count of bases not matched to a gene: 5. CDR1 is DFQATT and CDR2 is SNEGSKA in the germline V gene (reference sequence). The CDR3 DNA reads TGCAGTGCTAGCGACAGGGGTGGGACAGATACGCAGTATTTT. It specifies CSASDRGGTDTQYF.

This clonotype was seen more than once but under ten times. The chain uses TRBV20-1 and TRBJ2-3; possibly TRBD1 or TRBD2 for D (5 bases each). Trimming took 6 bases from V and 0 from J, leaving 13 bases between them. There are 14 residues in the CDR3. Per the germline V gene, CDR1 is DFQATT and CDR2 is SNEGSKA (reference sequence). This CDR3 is CSAPGTSSTDTQYF. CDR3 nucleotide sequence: TGCAGTGCCCCGGGGACCTCTAGCACAGATACGCAGTATTTT.

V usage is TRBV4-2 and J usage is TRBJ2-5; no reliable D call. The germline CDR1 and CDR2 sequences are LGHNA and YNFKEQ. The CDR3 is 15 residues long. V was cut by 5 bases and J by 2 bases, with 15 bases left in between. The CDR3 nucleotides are TGTGCCAGCAGCATTCGGATCAAAGAGCAAGAGACCCAGTACTTC. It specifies CASSIRIKEQETQYF.

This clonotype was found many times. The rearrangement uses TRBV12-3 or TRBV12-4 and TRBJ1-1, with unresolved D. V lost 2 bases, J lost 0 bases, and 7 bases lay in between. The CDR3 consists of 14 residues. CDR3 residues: CASSLRIMNTEAFF. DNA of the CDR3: TGTGCCAGCAGTTTACGCATCATGAACACTGAAGCTTTCTTT.

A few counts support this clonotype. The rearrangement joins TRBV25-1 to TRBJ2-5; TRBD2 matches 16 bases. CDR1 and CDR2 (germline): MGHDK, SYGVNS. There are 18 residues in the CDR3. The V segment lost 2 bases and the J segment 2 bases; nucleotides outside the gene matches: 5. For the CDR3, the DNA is TGTGCCAGCAGTGAACCGGGACTAGCGGGAGGGCCACAAGAGACCCAGTACTTC. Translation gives CASSEPGLAGGPQETQYF.

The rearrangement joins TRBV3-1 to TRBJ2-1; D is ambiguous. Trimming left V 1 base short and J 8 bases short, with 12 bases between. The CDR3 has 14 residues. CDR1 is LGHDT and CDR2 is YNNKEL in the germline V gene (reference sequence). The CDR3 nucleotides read TGTGCCAGCAGCCAAGCCTTTTACGGAGATGAGCAGTTCTTC. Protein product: CASSQAFYGDEQFF.

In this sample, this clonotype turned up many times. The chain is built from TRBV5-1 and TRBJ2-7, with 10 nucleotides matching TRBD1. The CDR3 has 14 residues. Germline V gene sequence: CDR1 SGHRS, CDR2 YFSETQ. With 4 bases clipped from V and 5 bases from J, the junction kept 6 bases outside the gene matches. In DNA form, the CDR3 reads TGCGCCAGCAGCCAGGGACAGGGGTTCAACGAGCAGTACTTC. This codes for CASSQGQGFNEQYF.

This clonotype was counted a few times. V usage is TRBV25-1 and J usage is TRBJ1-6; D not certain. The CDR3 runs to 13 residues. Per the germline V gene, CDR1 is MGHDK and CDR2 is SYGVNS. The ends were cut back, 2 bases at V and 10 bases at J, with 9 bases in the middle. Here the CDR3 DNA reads TGTGCCAGCAGTGAAATTGATGGGTCACCCCTCCACTTT. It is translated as CASSEIDGSPLHF.

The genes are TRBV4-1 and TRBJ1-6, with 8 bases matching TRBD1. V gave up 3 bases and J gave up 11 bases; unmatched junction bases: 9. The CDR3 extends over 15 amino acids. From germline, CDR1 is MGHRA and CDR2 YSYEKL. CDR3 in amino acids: CASSHEDRVGTPLHF. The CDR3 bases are TGCGCCAGCAGCCACGAGGACAGGGTCGGGACACCCCTCCACTTT.

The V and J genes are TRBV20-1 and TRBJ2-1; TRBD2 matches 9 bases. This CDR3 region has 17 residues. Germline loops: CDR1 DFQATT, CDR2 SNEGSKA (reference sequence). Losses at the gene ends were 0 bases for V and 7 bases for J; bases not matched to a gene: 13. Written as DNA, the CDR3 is TGCAGTGCTAGAGATGGCGGGAGGGCGCAATTTTCGAATGAGCAGTTCTTC. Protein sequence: CSARDGGRAQFSNEQFF.

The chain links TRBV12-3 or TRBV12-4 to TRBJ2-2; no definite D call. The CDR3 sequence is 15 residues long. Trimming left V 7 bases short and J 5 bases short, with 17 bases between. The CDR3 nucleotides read TGTGCCAGCACCTCTAGGACCATGGGGACCGGGGAGCTGTTTTTT. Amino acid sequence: CASTSRTMGTGELFF.

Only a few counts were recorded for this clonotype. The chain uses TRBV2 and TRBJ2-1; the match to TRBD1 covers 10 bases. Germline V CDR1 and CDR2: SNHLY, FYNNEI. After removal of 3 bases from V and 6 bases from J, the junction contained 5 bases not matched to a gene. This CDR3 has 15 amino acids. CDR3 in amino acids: CASSEGQGIFNEQFF. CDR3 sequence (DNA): TGTGCCAGCAGTGAGGGACAGGGGATTTTCAATGAGCAGTTCTTC.

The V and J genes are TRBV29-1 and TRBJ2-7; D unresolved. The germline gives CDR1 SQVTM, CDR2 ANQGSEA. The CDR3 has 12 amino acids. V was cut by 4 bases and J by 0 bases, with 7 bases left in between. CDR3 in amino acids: CSVVAYSYEQYF. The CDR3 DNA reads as TGCAGCGTTGTTGCGTACTCCTACGAGCAGTACTTC.